What follows is one TCR beta chain and its context. Multiplex touch-down PCR amplified TRB using TRB-A and TRB-B pools in one tube. TCRdb re-called the multiplex PCR reads; every CDR3 protein appears as one record, without DNA. This sample's table reports about 4,100 distinct CDR3 sequences. About 39,000 genome equivalents of blood DNA were amplified for TRB. The CDR3 extends over 16 amino acids. Germline V gives CDR1 SGHDT, CDR2 YYEEEE. This sample was included in a study of T cell clusters in autoimmune cytopenias. The data were also submitted as part of a second study, on T cell repertoires in aging, cancer and after chemotherapy.

The sample was peripheral blood. V and J are TRBV5-6 and TRBJ1-2. The sequence was collected from a human donor in good health. The CDR3 loop reads CASSLVGLVRLGGYTF.